This T cell receptor beta chain came from a study of blood T cell repertoires in COVID-19. Study overall: Spain, Italy and the United States supplied samples that represented acute and convalescent COVID-19.

Germline V lookup: CDR1 KGHSH, CDR2 LQKENI. CDR3 length: 19 residues. The germline V and J ends were trimmed by 2 bases and 0 bases, with 20 bases remaining between them. Recruitment covered about 25 US areas and drew participants whose ages spanned roughly 18 to 95 years. Membership in each cohort depended on participant-reported clinical history. Sequencing was performed with immunoSEQ multiplex PCR; in TCRdb, only in-frame clones are kept and a portion is missing. The table records a few hundred thousand clones, just under 90% of them present only once. This clone was counted between two and nine times.

This TCR was recovered from a woman aged 45-65 years who had been exposed to COVID-19. The rearrangement uses TRBV18 and TRBJ2-1, with D perhaps TRBD1 (6 bases). Input material: PBMCs or T cells enriched from blood (not recorded which). The CDR3 loop reads CASSPTGPATISSYNEQFF. The CDR3, as DNA: TGTGCCAGCTCACCAACAGGGCCCGCCACGATTAGCTCCTACAATGAGCAGTTCTTC.